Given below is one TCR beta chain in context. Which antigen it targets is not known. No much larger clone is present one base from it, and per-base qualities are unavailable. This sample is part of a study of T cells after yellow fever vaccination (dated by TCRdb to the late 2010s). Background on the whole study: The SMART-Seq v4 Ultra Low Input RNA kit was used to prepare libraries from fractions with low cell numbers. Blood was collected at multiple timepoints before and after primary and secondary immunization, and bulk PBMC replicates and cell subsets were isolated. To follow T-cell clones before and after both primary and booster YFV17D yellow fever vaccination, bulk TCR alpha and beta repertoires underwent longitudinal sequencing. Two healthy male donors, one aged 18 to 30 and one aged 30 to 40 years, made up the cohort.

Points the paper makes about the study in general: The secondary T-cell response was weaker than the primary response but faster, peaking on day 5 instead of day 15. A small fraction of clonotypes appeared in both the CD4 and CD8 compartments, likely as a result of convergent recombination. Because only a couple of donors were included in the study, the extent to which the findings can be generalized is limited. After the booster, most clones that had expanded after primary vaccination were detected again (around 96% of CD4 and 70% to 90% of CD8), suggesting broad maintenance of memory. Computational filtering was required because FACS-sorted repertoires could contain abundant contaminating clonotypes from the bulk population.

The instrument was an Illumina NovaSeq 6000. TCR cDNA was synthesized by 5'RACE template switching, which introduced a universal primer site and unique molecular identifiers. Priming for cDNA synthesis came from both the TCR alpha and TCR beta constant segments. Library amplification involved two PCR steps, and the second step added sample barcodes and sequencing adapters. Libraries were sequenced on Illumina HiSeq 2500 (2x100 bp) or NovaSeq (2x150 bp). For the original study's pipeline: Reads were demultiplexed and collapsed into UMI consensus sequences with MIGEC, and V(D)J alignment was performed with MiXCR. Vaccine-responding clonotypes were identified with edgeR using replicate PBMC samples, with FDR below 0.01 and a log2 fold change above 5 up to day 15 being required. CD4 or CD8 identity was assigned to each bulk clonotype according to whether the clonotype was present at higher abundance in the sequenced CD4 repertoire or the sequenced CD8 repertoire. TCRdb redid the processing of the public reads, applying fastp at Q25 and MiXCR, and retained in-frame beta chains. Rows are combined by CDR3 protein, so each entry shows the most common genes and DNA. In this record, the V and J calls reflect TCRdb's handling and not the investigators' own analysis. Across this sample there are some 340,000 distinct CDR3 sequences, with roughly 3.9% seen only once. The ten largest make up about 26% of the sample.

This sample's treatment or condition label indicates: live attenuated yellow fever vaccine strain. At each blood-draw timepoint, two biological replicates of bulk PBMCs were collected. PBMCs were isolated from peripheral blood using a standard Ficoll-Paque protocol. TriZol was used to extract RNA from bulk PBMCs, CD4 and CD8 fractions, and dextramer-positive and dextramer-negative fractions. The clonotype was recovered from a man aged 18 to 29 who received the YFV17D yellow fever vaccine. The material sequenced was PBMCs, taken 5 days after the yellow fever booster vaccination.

The CDR3 protein: CASSVNRGSLVYEQYF. The sequenced DNA: TGTGCCAGCAGCGTCAACAGGGGTTCGCTAGTCTACGAGCAGTACTTC. The chain links TRBV11-2 with TRBJ2-7, and 7 junction bases match TRBD1. CDR1 SGHAT and CDR2 FQNNGV were looked up in the germline V gene. The CDR3 contains 16 residues, cysteine and phenylalanine counted. Only the CDR3 part of the read is kept: 48 bases, read in frame from the first base. V trim: 5 bases; J trim: 3 bases; unmatched bases: 13.